This entry lists 16 T cell receptor beta chains sequenced from one sample in a study of identical twins. TCRdb redid the calling of the 5' RACE reads with MiXCR, one entry per CDR3 protein. The sample yields roughly 630,000 distinct CDR3 sequences, 7.1% seen once. The same data also contributed to another study, on yellow fever vaccine responses in identical twins.

The sequenced sample consisted of PBMCs. The receptors here all came from a young woman in good health.

V gene TRBV12-3 or TRBV12-4 combines with J gene TRBJ2-1, with TRBD2 matching over 12 bases. The V gene end was trimmed by 0 bases and the J gene end by 12 bases; junction bases not matched to a gene: 15. The CDR3 totals 18 residues. CDR3 sequence: CASSLATRLAGVPSGQFF. CDR3 in DNA: TGTGCCAGCAGTTTAGCCACACGACTAGCGGGGGTACCAAGTGGGCAGTTCTTC.

This clonotype was detected many times. V and J are TRBV20-1 and TRBJ1-2, with no clear D. The ends were cut back, 6 bases at V and 2 bases at J, with 13 bases in the middle. Germline lookup yields CDR1 DFQATT and CDR2 SNEGSKA (reference sequence). The CDR3 is 13 amino acids. This CDR3 is CSANLLQNYGYTF. CDR3 bases: TGCAGTGCAAACCTGCTGCAGAACTATGGCTACACCTTC.

This clonotype showed up many times. This chain links TRBV6-1 with TRBJ1-3; maybe TRBD1 (6 bases). V was pared by 5 bases and J by 0 bases, with 11 bases between. The length of the CDR3 is 15 residues. From germline, CDR1 is MNHNS and CDR2 SASEGT. The CDR3, as DNA: TGTGCCAGCAGTCCAACAGGGTCCTCTGGAAACACCATATATTTT. It specifies CASSPTGSSGNTIYF.

This clonotype was detected many times. The chain uses TRBV7-3 and TRBJ2-1, with D perhaps matching TRBD1 or TRBD2 (5 bases each). Germline lookup yields CDR1 SGHTA and CDR2 FQGTGA. Trimming removed 5 bases at V and 5 bases at J, with 13 bases between. There are 14 residues in the CDR3. The CDR3 DNA reads TGTGCCAGCAGCCCTCTGGGGACGAACAATGAGCAGTTCTTC. Its protein is CASSPLGTNNEQFF.

In this sample, this clonotype turned up many times. The rearrangement joins TRBV12-3 or TRBV12-4 to TRBJ2-3; D is undetermined. Deletions cut 10 bases from V and 5 bases from J, with 13 bases between. The CDR3 totals 12 residues. The CDR3 DNA sequence: TGTGCCACTTCGCTGACGAGAGATACGCAGTATTTT. Its protein is CATSLTRDTQYF.

The CDR3, as DNA: TGTGCCAGCATGGGCGGGAGGGCCTCTGGGGCCAACGTCCTGACTTTC. Its translation is CASMGGRASGANVLTF. The genes are TRBV12-3 or TRBV12-4 and TRBJ2-6; 9 bases fit TRBD2. This CDR3 has 16 residues. V dropped 7 bases and J dropped 0; count of bases not matched to a gene: 4.

The genes are TRBV14 and TRBJ2-1; 9 nucleotides line up with TRBD2. Per the germline V gene, CDR1 is SGHDN and CDR2 is FVKESK. V was clipped by 3 bases and J by 10 bases; unmatched bases: 13. This CDR3 contains 16 residues. The CDR3 nucleotides are TGTGCCAGCAGCCACCGTGGACTAGCGCAGAGGGAGGAGCAGTTCTTC. Translated: CASSHRGLAQREEQFF.

This clonotype occurred a few times. This chain uses TRBV2 with TRBJ2-7, with TRBD2 matching 16 bases. V gave up 4 bases and J gave up 2 bases; unmatched junction bases: 8. Germline CDR1 SNHLY, CDR2 FYNNEI. The CDR3 loop spans 18 amino acids. In nucleotides, the CDR3 is TGTGCCAGCAGTGGACCGGGACTAGCGGGAGGGCAAACCTACGAGCAGTACTTC. It is translated as CASSGPGLAGGQTYEQYF.

The rearrangement links TRBV27 to TRBJ2-7; 10 nucleotides match TRBD2. Germline V gene sequence: CDR1 MNHEY, CDR2 SMNVEV (reference sequence). With V trimmed by 2 bases and J by 7 bases, 8 bases remained unmatched. The CDR3 sequence is 15 residues long. The CDR3 DNA reads as TGTGCCAGCAGTTTAAAGCCTAGCGGGGGTCTGGAGCAGTACTTC. It specifies CASSLKPSGGLEQYF.

The rearrangement joins TRBV6-5 to TRBJ2-7; D ambiguous. Germline assignment: CDR1 MNHEY and CDR2 SVGAGI. The CDR3 is 16 amino acids. Between the trimmed V and J ends, which lost 0 bases and 0 bases, there was a span of 12 bases. The CDR3: CASSYSGMRSSYEQYF. The CDR3 coding sequence is TGTGCCAGCAGTTACTCCGGAATGAGGTCCTCCTACGAGCAGTACTTC.

V usage is TRBV6-5 and J usage is TRBJ2-5; possible D gene TRBD2, 5 bases. Germline CDR1 MNHEY, CDR2 SVGAGI. This CDR3 is built from 14 residues. Trimming took off 4 bases at V and 4 bases at J, with 13 bases between the two ends. The CDR3 spells CASSFASLGETQYF. As DNA, the CDR3 is TGTGCCAGCAGTTTCGCTAGCTTGGGAGAGACCCAGTACTTC.

This rearrangement joins TRBV21-1 to TRBJ2-7; TRBD2, the D gene given by the table, was not confirmed from the DNA. TRBV21-1 is a recognized pseudogene. The CDR3 has 15 amino acids. CDR3 DNA sequence: TGTGCCAGCAGCAAAGAGGCGGGGATGGGTTACGAGCAGTACGTC. It is translated as CASSKEAGMGYEQYV.

This clonotype was found a few times. V and J are TRBV20-1 and TRBJ2-3; D might be TRBD1 (5 bases). V was cut by 3 bases and J by 2 bases, with 12 bases left in between. CDR1 and CDR2 from the germline V gene are DFQATT and SNEGSKA (reference sequence). The CDR3 loop spans 14 amino acids. In nucleotides, the CDR3 is TGCAGTGCTAGCCAGGGTGTCTTCACAGATACGCAGTATTTT. Protein: CSASQGVFTDTQYF.

The V call is TRBV15, the J call TRBJ2-1, with D possibly matching TRBD2 (6 bases). This CDR3 comprises 16 residues. The germline V gene encodes CDR1 LNHNV and CDR2 YYDKDF (reference sequence). The germline V and J ends were trimmed by 1 base and 4 bases, with 14 bases remaining between them. The CDR3, as DNA: TGTGCCACCAGCAGAGTGGCGGGGCGAAGGTACAATGAGCAGTTCTTC. Translation gives CATSRVAGRRYNEQFF.

In this sample, this clonotype turned up a few times. This rearrangement joins TRBV3-1 to TRBJ2-2, with 7 positions matching TRBD2. Germline CDR1 is LGHDT and CDR2 is YNNKEL (reference sequence). Germline trimming cut 1 base from V and 6 bases from J; bases unmatched to any gene: 8. CDR3 size: 16 residues. The CDR3 sequence: CASSQGLADRAGELFF. The CDR3, as DNA: TGTGCCAGCAGCCAAGGACTAGCTGATCGGGCCGGGGAGCTGTTTTTT.

The sample holds a few counts of this clonotype. The junction shows a germline mismatch at one end, possibly a read error. V usage is TRBV15 and J usage is TRBJ2-1, with TRBD1 as a possible D gene (6 bases). The CDR3 sequence is 9 residues long. The germline V gene encodes CDR1 LNHNV and CDR2 YYDKDF (reference sequence). In DNA, the CDR3 is TGTGCCACCACCAGACAGGAGAGGTTC. It specifies CATTRQERF.